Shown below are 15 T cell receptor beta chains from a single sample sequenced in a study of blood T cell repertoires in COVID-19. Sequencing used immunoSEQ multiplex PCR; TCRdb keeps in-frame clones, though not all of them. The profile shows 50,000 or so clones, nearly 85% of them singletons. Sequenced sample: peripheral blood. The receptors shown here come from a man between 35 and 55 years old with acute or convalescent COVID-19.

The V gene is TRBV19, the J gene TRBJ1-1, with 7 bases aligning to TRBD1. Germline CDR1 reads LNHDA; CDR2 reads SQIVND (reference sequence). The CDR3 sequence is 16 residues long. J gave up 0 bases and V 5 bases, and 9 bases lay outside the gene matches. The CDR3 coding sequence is TGTGCCAGTAGTTCCCGGGACAGATACATGAACACTGAAGCTTTCTTT. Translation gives CASSSRDRYMNTEAFF.

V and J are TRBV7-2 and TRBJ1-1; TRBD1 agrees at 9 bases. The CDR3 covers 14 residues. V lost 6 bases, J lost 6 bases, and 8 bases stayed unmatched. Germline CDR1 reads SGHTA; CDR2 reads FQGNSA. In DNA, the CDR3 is TGTGCCAGCAGGGTCGGACAGGGGAGTTCTGAAGCTTTCTTT. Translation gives CASRVGQGSSEAFF. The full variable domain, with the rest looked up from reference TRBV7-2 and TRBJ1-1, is GAGVSQSPSNKVTEKGKDVELRCDPISGHTALYWYRQSLGQGLEFLIYFQGNSAPDKSGLPSDRFSAERTGGSVSTLTIQRTQQEDSAVYLCASRVGQGSSEAFFGQGTRLTVV.

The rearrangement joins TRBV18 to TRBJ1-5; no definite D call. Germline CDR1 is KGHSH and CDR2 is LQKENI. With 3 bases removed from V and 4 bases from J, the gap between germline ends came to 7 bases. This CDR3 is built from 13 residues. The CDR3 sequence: CASSPTRNQPQHF. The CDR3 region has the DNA TGTGCCAGCTCACCGACAAGGAATCAGCCCCAGCATTTT.

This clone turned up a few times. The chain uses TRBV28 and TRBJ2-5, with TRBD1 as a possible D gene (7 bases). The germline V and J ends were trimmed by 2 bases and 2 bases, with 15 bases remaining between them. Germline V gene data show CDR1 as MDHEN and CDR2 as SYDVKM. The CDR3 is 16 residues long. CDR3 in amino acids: CASSLRGDRSQETQYF. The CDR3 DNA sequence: TGTGCCAGCAGTTTAAGGGGGGACAGATCGCAAGAGACCCAGTACTTC.

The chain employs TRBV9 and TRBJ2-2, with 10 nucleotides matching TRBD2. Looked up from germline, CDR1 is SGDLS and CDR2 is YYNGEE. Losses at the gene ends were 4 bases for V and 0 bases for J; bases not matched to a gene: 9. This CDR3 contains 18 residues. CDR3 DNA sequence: TGTGCCAGCAGCCCCAGAGGTAGCGGGGGGACGAACACCGGGGAGCTGTTTTTT. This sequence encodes CASSPRGSGGTNTGELFF.

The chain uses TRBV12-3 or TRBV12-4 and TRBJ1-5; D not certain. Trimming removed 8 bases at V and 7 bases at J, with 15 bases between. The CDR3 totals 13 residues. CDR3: CASRTEGGQPQHF. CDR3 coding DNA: TGTGCCAGCCGCACGGAGGGCGGGCAGCCCCAGCATTTT.

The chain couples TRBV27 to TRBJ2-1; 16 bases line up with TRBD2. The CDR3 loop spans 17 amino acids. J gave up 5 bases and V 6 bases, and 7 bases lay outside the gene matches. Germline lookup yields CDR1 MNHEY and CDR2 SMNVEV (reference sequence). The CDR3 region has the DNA TGTGCCAGCAGACTTTCCGGGACTAGCGGGAGGGACAATGAGCAGTTCTTC. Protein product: CASRLSGTSGRDNEQFF.

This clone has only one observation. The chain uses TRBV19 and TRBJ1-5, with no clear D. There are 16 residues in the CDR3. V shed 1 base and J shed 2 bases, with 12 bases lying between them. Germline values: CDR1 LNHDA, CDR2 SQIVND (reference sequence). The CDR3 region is CASSIAGRARNQPQHF. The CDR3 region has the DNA TGTGCCAGTAGTATAGCCGGGAGGGCTCGCAATCAGCCCCAGCATTTT. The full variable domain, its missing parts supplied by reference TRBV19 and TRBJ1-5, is DGGITQSPKYLFRKEGQNVTLSCEQNLNHDAMYWYRQDPGQGLRLIYYSQIVNDFQKGDIAEGYSVSREKKESFPLTVTSAQKNPTAFYLCASSIAGRARNQPQHFGDGTRLSIL.

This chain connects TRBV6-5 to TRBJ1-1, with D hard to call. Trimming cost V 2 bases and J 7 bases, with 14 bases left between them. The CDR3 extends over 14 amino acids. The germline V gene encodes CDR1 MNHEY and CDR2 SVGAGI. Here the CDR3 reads CASSYKSGGYEAFF. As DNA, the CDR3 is TGTGCCAGCAGTTACAAGTCTGGCGGCTATGAAGCTTTCTTT.

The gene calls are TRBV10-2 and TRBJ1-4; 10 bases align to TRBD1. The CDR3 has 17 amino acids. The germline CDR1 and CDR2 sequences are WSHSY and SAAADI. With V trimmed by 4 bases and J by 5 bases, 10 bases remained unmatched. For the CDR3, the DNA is TGCGCCAGCAGTGCACCGCAACGGACAGGGGGGAATGAAAAACTGTTTTTT. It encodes CASSAPQRTGGNEKLFF.

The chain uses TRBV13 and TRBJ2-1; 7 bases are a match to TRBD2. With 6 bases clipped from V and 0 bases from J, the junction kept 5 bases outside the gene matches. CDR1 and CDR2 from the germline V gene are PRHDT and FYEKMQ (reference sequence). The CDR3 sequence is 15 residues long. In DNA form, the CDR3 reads TGTGCCAGCAGTGGAGCGGGAAGCTCCTACAATGAGCAGTTCTTC. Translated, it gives CASSGAGSSYNEQFF.

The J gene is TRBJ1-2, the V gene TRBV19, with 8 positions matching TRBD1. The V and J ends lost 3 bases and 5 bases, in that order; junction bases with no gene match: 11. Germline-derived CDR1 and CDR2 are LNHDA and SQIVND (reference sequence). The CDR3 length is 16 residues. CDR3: CASSMLRQGLWYGYTF. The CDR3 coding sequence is TGTGCCAGTAGTATGTTACGACAGGGGCTCTGGTATGGCTACACCTTC.

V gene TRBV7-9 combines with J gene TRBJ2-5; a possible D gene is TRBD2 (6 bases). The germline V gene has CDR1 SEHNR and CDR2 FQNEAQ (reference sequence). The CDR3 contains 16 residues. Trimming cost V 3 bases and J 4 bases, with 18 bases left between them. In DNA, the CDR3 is TGTGCCAGCAGCTTGGATTTTGCGGGGCAGGGAGAGACCCAGTACTTC. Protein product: CASSLDFAGQGETQYF.

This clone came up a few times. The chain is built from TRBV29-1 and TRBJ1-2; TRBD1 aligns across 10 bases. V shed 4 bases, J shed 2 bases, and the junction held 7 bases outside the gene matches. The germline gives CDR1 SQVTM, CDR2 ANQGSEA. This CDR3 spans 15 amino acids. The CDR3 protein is CSVALPGQGNYGYTF. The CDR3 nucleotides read TGCAGCGTTGCACTTCCGGGACAGGGGAACTATGGCTACACCTTC.

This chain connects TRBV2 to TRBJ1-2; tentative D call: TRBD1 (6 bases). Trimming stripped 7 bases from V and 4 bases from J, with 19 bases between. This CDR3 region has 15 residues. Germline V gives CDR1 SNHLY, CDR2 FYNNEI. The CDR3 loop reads CASTPGPGQGYGYTF. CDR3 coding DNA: TGTGCCAGCACTCCTGGTCCGGGACAAGGCTATGGCTACACCTTC.